This TCR beta chain was recovered during a study of blood T cell repertoires in COVID-19. The V and J ends lost 5 bases and 7 bases respectively, with 17 bases between them. This CDR3 region has 15 residues. Germline lookup yields CDR1 SEHNR and CDR2 FQNEAQ (reference sequence). Profiled with immunoSEQ multiplex PCR; TCRdb holds only in-frame clones, not every one. In the table there are 310,000 or so clones, more than 70% of which are singletons. The sequenced material came from peripheral blood. V usage is TRBV7-9 and J usage is TRBJ1-4; perhaps TRBD1 as D (5 bases). The clonotype originates from a woman aged 25 to 39 with COVID-19, enrolled during active disease. The CDR3 sequence: CASSTTWGGGEKLFF. The CDR3 DNA reads TGTGCCAGCAGCACTACCTGGGGGGGAGGTGAAAAACTGTTTTTT. The entire variable domain, with the rest obtained from reference TRBV7-9 and TRBJ1-4, is as follows: DTGVSQNPRHKITKRGQNVTFRCDPISEHNRLYWYRQTLGQGPEFLTYFQNEAQLEKSRLLSDRFSAERPKGSFSTLEIQRTEQGDSAMYLCASSTTWGGGEKLFFGSGTQLSVL.